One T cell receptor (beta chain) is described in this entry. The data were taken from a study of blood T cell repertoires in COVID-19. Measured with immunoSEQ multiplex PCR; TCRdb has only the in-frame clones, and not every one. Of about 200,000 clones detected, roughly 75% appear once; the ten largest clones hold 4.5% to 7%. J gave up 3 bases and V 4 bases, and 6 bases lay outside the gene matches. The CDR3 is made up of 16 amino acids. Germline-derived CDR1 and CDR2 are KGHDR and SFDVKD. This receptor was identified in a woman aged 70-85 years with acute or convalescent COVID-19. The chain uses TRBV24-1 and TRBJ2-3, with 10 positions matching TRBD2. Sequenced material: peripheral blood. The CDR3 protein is CATSDPLAGLTDTQYF. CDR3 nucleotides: TGTGCCACCAGTGACCCACTAGCGGGACTTACAGATACGCAGTATTTT.